A selection of T cell receptor beta chains follows, all from one sample in a study of neurological immune-mediated disorders. TCRdb processed the 5' RACE reads anew with MiXCR; each CDR3 protein has one entry. The table shows roughly 52,000 distinct CDR3 sequences, with over 3.5% occurring only once. The sequencing sample was made of CD4+ T cells from blood. Every receptor here comes from a woman in her thirties or forties with multiple sclerosis. CDR3s include the opening cysteine and the closing phenylalanine or tryptophan. A D gene is named only where the DNA matches it firmly. Size is omitted from some rows. Given values are once, few, many or a class for expanded clones.

abundance: many
v_gene: TRBV29-1
j_gene: TRBJ2-2
d_gene: NA
CDR3nt: TGCAGCGTTGAGGGAACCGGGGAGCTGTTTTTT
CDR3aa: CSVEGTGELFF

abundance: many
v_gene: TRBV20-1
j_gene: TRBJ2-7
d_gene: TRBD2
CDR3nt: TGCAGTGCTAGAGTCGGGACTAGCGGGCGCTACGAGCAGTACTTC
CDR3aa: CSARVGTSGRYEQYF

abundance: many
v_gene: TRBV5-6
j_gene: TRBJ2-3
d_gene: NA
CDR3nt: TGTGCCAGCAGCTGGACGGGGCCTAGCACAGATACGCAGTATTTT
CDR3aa: CASSWTGPSTDTQYF

abundance: many
v_gene: TRBV18
j_gene: TRBJ1-1
d_gene: TRBD1
CDR3nt: TGTGCCAGCTCACCGGACAGGGGTGGGGACACTGAAGCTTTCTTT
CDR3aa: CASSPDRGGDTEAFF

abundance: many
v_gene: TRBV6-4
j_gene: TRBJ1-1
d_gene: NA
CDR3nt: TGTGCCAGCAGTAAAACAGGGAACACTGAAGCTTTCTTT
CDR3aa: CASSKTGNTEAFF

abundance: many
v_gene: TRBV20-1
j_gene: TRBJ1-2
d_gene: NA
CDR3nt: TGCAGTGCTAGAGATCCCGCAACCGGAGCTTATGGCTACACCTTC
CDR3aa: CSARDPATGAYGYTF

abundance: many
v_gene: TRBV7-3
j_gene: TRBJ2-3
d_gene: NA
CDR3nt: TGTGCCAGCAGCTTAATCGGACAGAAAGATACGCAGTATTTT
CDR3aa: CASSLIGQKDTQYF

abundance: many
v_gene: TRBV4-2
j_gene: TRBJ1-1
d_gene: NA
CDR3nt: TGTGCCAGCAGCCAAACCGAGGACACTGAAGCTTTCTTT
CDR3aa: CASSQTEDTEAFF

abundance: many
v_gene: TRBV27
j_gene: TRBJ1-1
d_gene: NA
CDR3nt: TGTGCCAGCAGAGAAAGGAGGTTATCTGAAGCTTTCTTT
CDR3aa: CASRERRLSEAFF

abundance: many
v_gene: TRBV5-5
j_gene: TRBJ1-2
d_gene: TRBD1
CDR3nt: TGTGCCAGCAGATCTGGACAGGGACGATATGGCTACACCTTC
CDR3aa: CASRSGQGRYGYTF

abundance: many
v_gene: TRBV20-1
j_gene: TRBJ1-3
d_gene: NA
CDR3nt: TGCAGTGCCCTGGGGCGGCTCTCTGGAAACACCATATATTTT
CDR3aa: CSALGRLSGNTIYF

abundance: many
v_gene: TRBV6-6
j_gene: TRBJ2-3
d_gene: NA
CDR3nt: TGTGCCAGCAGTCCGGGCCCGACCGGGGGCACAGATACGCAGTATTTT
CDR3aa: CASSPGPTGGTDTQYF

abundance: many
v_gene: TRBV20-1
j_gene: TRBJ2-3
d_gene: NA
CDR3nt: TGCAGTGCTAGAGATCAGGCGGGACCAAGCACAGATACGCAGTATTTT
CDR3aa: CSARDQAGPSTDTQYF

abundance: many
v_gene: TRBV5-1
j_gene: TRBJ2-6
d_gene: NA
CDR3nt: TGCGCCAGCAGCTTCGGGACCTCTGGGGCCAACGTCCTGACTTTC
CDR3aa: CASSFGTSGANVLTF

abundance: many
v_gene: TRBV3-1
j_gene: TRBJ1-6
d_gene: TRBD1
CDR3nt: TGTGCCAGCAGCCTTGGACAGGGTGGTTCACCCCTCCACTTT
CDR3aa: CASSLGQGGSPLHF

abundance: many
v_gene: TRBV11-2
j_gene: TRBJ1-1
d_gene: NA
CDR3nt: TGTGCCAGCAGCTTATTCCCCCCCCCAGGGCGAACGATTGAAGCTTTCTTT
CDR3aa: CASSLFPPPGRTIEAFF

abundance: many
v_gene: TRBV25-1
j_gene: TRBJ2-3
d_gene: NA
CDR3nt: TGTGCCAGCAGTGAATTAAGGGATACGCAGTATTTT
CDR3aa: CASSELRDTQYF

abundance: NA
v_gene: TRBV5-1
j_gene: TRBJ2-1
d_gene: NA
CDR3nt: NA
CDR3aa: CASSFYICSARGTPMNEQFF

abundance: many
v_gene: TRBV6-1
j_gene: TRBJ2-5
d_gene: TRBD2
CDR3nt: TGTGCCAGCAGTCTACTAGCGGGACAAGAGACCCAGTACTTC
CDR3aa: CASSLLAGQETQYF

abundance: many
v_gene: TRBV6-1
j_gene: TRBJ1-6
d_gene: NA
CDR3nt: TGTGCCAGCAGTGAAGGACAGCGGGGACCCCTCCACTTT
CDR3aa: CASSEGQRGPLHF

abundance: many
v_gene: TRBV20-1
j_gene: TRBJ2-3
d_gene: TRBD1
CDR3nt: TGCAGTGCCTCAGGGGCTACCGGGACAGGGGGCACAGATACGCAGTATTTT
CDR3aa: CSASGATGTGGTDTQYF

abundance: many
v_gene: TRBV18
j_gene: TRBJ2-1
d_gene: NA
CDR3nt: TGTGCCAGCTCACCATACCCGGATTACAATGAGCAGTTCTTC
CDR3aa: CASSPYPDYNEQFF

abundance: many
v_gene: TRBV5-1
j_gene: TRBJ1-1
d_gene: TRBD1
CDR3nt: TGCGCCAGCAGCTTGCAGGGGGCAGGAGGCACTGAAGCTTTCTTT
CDR3aa: CASSLQGAGGTEAFF

abundance: many
v_gene: TRBV3-1
j_gene: TRBJ1-2
d_gene: NA
CDR3nt: TGTGCCAGCGGCTCTGGGGGCGTCGGTAACTATGGCTACACCTTC
CDR3aa: CASGSGGVGNYGYTF

abundance: many
v_gene: TRBV5-5
j_gene: TRBJ1-1
d_gene: NA
CDR3nt: TGTGCCAGCAGGGGCGACAGGCGCCTGAACGCTGAAGCTTTCTTT
CDR3aa: CASRGDRRLNAEAFF

abundance: many
v_gene: TRBV18
j_gene: TRBJ1-6
d_gene: TRBD1
CDR3nt: TGTGCCAGCTCACCGGACAGGGCAAAAATTTCACCCCTCCACTTT
CDR3aa: CASSPDRAKISPLHF

abundance: many
v_gene: TRBV2
j_gene: TRBJ2-2
d_gene: NA
CDR3nt: TGTGCCAGCAGTCAACAGGGGAGGACCGGGGAGCTGTTTTTT
CDR3aa: CASSQQGRTGELFF

abundance: many
v_gene: TRBV6-6
j_gene: TRBJ1-6
d_gene: NA
CDR3nt: TGTGCCAGCAGTAAAGCAGGGGTCAAGGGATCACCCCTCCACTTT
CDR3aa: CASSKAGVKGSPLHF

abundance: many
v_gene: TRBV5-5
j_gene: TRBJ1-1
d_gene: NA
CDR3nt: TGTGCCAGCAGCTTAAAAGCCATGAACACTGAAGCTTTCTTT
CDR3aa: CASSLKAMNTEAFF

abundance: many
v_gene: TRBV2
j_gene: TRBJ2-2
d_gene: TRBD1
CDR3nt: TGTGCCAGCAGAACAGGGGTTAATCCCGGGGAGCTGTTTTTT
CDR3aa: CASRTGVNPGELFF

abundance: once
v_gene: TRBV2
j_gene: TRBJ2-4
d_gene: NA
CDR3nt: TGTGCCAGCAGTGGCGAGACCAAAAACATTCAGTACTTC
CDR3aa: CASSGETKNIQYF

abundance: many
v_gene: TRBV7-8
j_gene: TRBJ2-4
d_gene: NA
CDR3nt: TGTGCCAGCAGCTTAGGAACAGGACAAAACATTCAGTACTTC
CDR3aa: CASSLGTGQNIQYF

abundance: many
v_gene: TRBV5-1
j_gene: TRBJ1-2
d_gene: NA
CDR3nt: TGCGCCAGCAGCTTGGCCGCGGGAGATGGCTACACCTTC
CDR3aa: CASSLAAGDGYTF

abundance: many
v_gene: TRBV9
j_gene: TRBJ1-1
d_gene: TRBD1
CDR3nt: TGTGCCAGGGAAAGTGTACCGGGACAGGGGGCGCGGTCTGAAGCTTTCTTT
CDR3aa: CARESVPGQGARSEAFF

abundance: many
v_gene: TRBV3-1
j_gene: TRBJ2-6
d_gene: NA
CDR3nt: TGTGCCAGCAGCCATACCGGGGTCCCTGGGGCCAACGTCCTGACTTTC
CDR3aa: CASSHTGVPGANVLTF

abundance: many
v_gene: TRBV7-2
j_gene: TRBJ2-3
d_gene: TRBD1
CDR3nt: TGTGCCAGCAGCTTAGGCAGGGGGCAAGGTACGCAGTATTTT
CDR3aa: CASSLGRGQGTQYF

abundance: many
v_gene: TRBV5-1
j_gene: TRBJ1-5
d_gene: TRBD1
CDR3nt: TGCGCCAGCAGCTTGGGGACAGGGGGGAACAATCAGCCCCAGCATTTT
CDR3aa: CASSLGTGGNNQPQHF

abundance: many
v_gene: TRBV20-1
j_gene: TRBJ2-7
d_gene: TRBD1
CDR3nt: TGCAGTGCTAGAGGAGTACAGGGGAATACCTACGAGCAGTACTTC
CDR3aa: CSARGVQGNTYEQYF

abundance: NA
v_gene: TRBV19
j_gene: TRBJ1-3
d_gene: NA
CDR3nt: TGTGCCAGTAGTATCTTCGGCAGCTCCTCTGGAAACACCATATATTTT
CDR3aa: CASSIFGSSSGNTIYF

abundance: many
v_gene: TRBV12-3/TRBV12-4
j_gene: TRBJ1-6
d_gene: NA
CDR3nt: TGTGCCAGCAGTTTGGGGGTTTTAGGATATTCACCCCTCCACTTT
CDR3aa: CASSLGVLGYSPLHF

abundance: many
v_gene: TRBV20-1
j_gene: TRBJ1-2
d_gene: NA
CDR3nt: TGCAGTGCTCCAGACAGTCTCTATGGCTACACCTTC
CDR3aa: CSAPDSLYGYTF

abundance: many
v_gene: TRBV12-3/TRBV12-4
j_gene: TRBJ2-1
d_gene: NA
CDR3nt: TGTGCCAGCAGTTTCTTAGGTGGGGATGAGCAGTTCTTC
CDR3aa: CASSFLGGDEQFF

abundance: many
v_gene: TRBV5-1
j_gene: TRBJ2-1
d_gene: NA
CDR3nt: TGCGCCAGCCAAACGGTTACCTACAATGAGCAGTTCTTC
CDR3aa: CASQTVTYNEQFF

abundance: many
v_gene: TRBV10-3
j_gene: TRBJ2-1
d_gene: TRBD1
CDR3nt: TGTGCCATCAGGCCCTCCCAGACAGGGAACAATGAGCAGTTCTTC
CDR3aa: CAIRPSQTGNNEQFF

abundance: many
v_gene: TRBV3-1
j_gene: TRBJ2-7
d_gene: NA
CDR3nt: TGTGCCAGCAGCCAAGCCCCAAAGGCGCGGCAGTACTTC
CDR3aa: CASSQAPKARQYF

abundance: many
v_gene: TRBV5-1
j_gene: TRBJ2-7
d_gene: NA
CDR3nt: TGCGCCAGTTCCGGGGGACTGGGGGTCTACGAGCAGTACTTC
CDR3aa: CASSGGLGVYEQYF

abundance: many
v_gene: TRBV5-1
j_gene: TRBJ1-6
d_gene: NA
CDR3nt: TGCGCCAGCAGCTTGCGCCCCTATCCGCGGACCAATTCACCCCTCCACTTT
CDR3aa: CASSLRPYPRTNSPLHF

abundance: many
v_gene: TRBV29-1
j_gene: TRBJ2-1
d_gene: TRBD2
CDR3nt: TGCAGCGTCTACGGACTAGCGGGGTCGAGTGAGCAGTTCTTC
CDR3aa: CSVYGLAGSSEQFF

abundance: NA
v_gene: TRBV11-3
j_gene: TRBJ2-1
d_gene: NA
CDR3nt: TGTGCCAGCAGCTTAGCGGTCAGGGGGACTTCCAATGAGCAGTTCTTC
CDR3aa: CASSLAVRGTSNEQFF

abundance: NA
v_gene: TRBV6-1
j_gene: TRBJ1-2
d_gene: NA
CDR3nt: TGTGCCAGCAGTGTATATACAGGAGATGGCTACACCTTC
CDR3aa: CASSVYTGDGYTF

abundance: few
v_gene: TRBV12-3/TRBV12-4
j_gene: TRBJ2-2
d_gene: NA
CDR3nt: TGTGCCAGCAGTGAATATGCAGGGGTGAACACCGGGGAGCTGTTTTTT
CDR3aa: CASSEYAGVNTGELFF

abundance: many
v_gene: TRBV20-1
j_gene: TRBJ2-5
d_gene: NA
CDR3nt: TGCAGTGCTAGACCAGGGGGGGCTGGAGAGACCCAGTACTTC
CDR3aa: CSARPGGAGETQYF

abundance: many
v_gene: TRBV5-1
j_gene: TRBJ1-2
d_gene: NA
CDR3nt: TGCGCCAGCAGGCGTGAAGTCAGGGATTATGGCTACACCTTC
CDR3aa: CASRREVRDYGYTF

abundance: many
v_gene: TRBV14
j_gene: TRBJ2-6
d_gene: NA
CDR3nt: TGTGCCAGCAGCCAAGATTGGAGGGTTGGGGCCAACGTCCTGACTTTC
CDR3aa: CASSQDWRVGANVLTF

abundance: many
v_gene: TRBV7-9
j_gene: TRBJ2-5
d_gene: TRBD2
CDR3nt: TGTGCCAGCAGCATCGGGACTAGCGGGGAGCAAGAGACCCAGTACTTC
CDR3aa: CASSIGTSGEQETQYF

abundance: many
v_gene: TRBV5-1
j_gene: TRBJ2-5
d_gene: NA
CDR3nt: TGCGCCAGCAGCTTGGAAGCAGAGACCCAGTACTTC
CDR3aa: CASSLEAETQYF

abundance: many
v_gene: TRBV10-3
j_gene: TRBJ2-2
d_gene: TRBD1
CDR3nt: TGTGCCATCAGGTCTGGGACAGGGTTGATCGGGGAGCTGTTTTTT
CDR3aa: CAIRSGTGLIGELFF

abundance: many
v_gene: TRBV20-1
j_gene: TRBJ2-5
d_gene: TRBD1
CDR3nt: TGCAGTGCTCCTGCGACAGGGGAAGAGACCCAGTACTTC
CDR3aa: CSAPATGEETQYF

abundance: many
v_gene: TRBV5-1
j_gene: TRBJ1-1
d_gene: NA
CDR3nt: TGCGCCAGCAGCTTGTATCTTTTGGACACTGAAGCTTTCTTT
CDR3aa: CASSLYLLDTEAFF

abundance: many
v_gene: TRBV29-1
j_gene: TRBJ2-1
d_gene: NA
CDR3nt: TGCAGCGTTGTACAGTACAATGAGCAGTTCTTC
CDR3aa: CSVVQYNEQFF